One sample yielded the 23 T cell receptor beta chains listed below, sequenced in a study of cytomegalovirus exposure and HLA in healthy donors (dated by TCRdb to about 2017). Preparation of the library involved the immunoSEQ multiplex PCR assay. For the multiplex PCR, a mixture combining 60 forward primers for TCR Vbeta segments and 13 reverse primers for TCR Jbeta segments was used. The source is immuneACCESS, and TCRdb retained only in-frame sequences with V and J called. Part of the clones is not carried over; for the studies checked, unresolved V genes explain less than half of this, and the remainder is unexplained. The sample table holds some 130,000 clones, of which 73% were seen once. 1% to 1.5% of the sample is in the top ten clones. Sequencing input: PBMCs. The source of these receptors is a woman aged 40-49 years in good health and CMV-seronegative.

V and J are TRBV6-1 and TRBJ2-5; D is undetermined. CDR1 and CDR2 from the germline V gene are MNHNS and SASEGT. V lost 0 bases to trimming and J lost 5 bases, with 19 bases between them. This CDR3 spans 17 amino acids. Here the CDR3 reads CASSEALVRLFAETQYF. In nucleotides, the CDR3 is TGTGCCAGCAGTGAAGCCCTAGTGCGGCTCTTTGCGGAGACCCAGTACTTC.

CDR3 in DNA: TGTGCCAGCAGCTTTGGTCAGAACTACGAGCAGTACTTC. Translating it yields CASSFGQNYEQYF. The chain combines TRBV11-2 with TRBJ2-7; D remains unclear. This CDR3 has 13 amino acids. V lost 3 bases to trimming and J lost 3 bases, with 9 bases between them. Germline CDR1 and CDR2: SGHAT and FQNNGV.

This clone has a handful of counts. CDR3 in amino acids: CASSLRGAGRGGELFF. The DNA for the CDR3 is TGTGCCAGCAGCTTACGAGGAGCGGGGCGGGGCGGGGAGCTGTTTTTT. The chain couples TRBV13 to TRBJ2-2; 7 bases are shared with TRBD2. Losses at the gene ends were 2 bases for V and 7 bases for J; bases not matched to a gene: 10. This CDR3 has 16 residues. Per germline, CDR1 PRHDT and CDR2 FYEKMQ (reference sequence).

V and J are TRBV4-2 and TRBJ2-4; 8 bases match TRBD1. Germline V gives CDR1 LGHNA, CDR2 YNFKEQ. J was trimmed by 2 bases and V by 3 bases; bases with no gene match: 9. The CDR3 runs to 17 residues. The CDR3 sequence: CASSHDPGQGSKNIQYF. The CDR3 region has the DNA TGTGCCAGCAGCCACGATCCCGGACAGGGATCCAAAAACATTCAGTACTTC.

This clone was detected only a few times. V and J are TRBV6-4 and TRBJ2-3, with 8 positions matching TRBD2. Germline assignment: CDR1 MRHNA and CDR2 SNTAGT. The V segment lost 7 bases and the J segment 0 bases; nucleotides outside the gene matches: 6. The CDR3 consists of 15 residues. The CDR3 is CASTSGGPSTDTQYF. As DNA, the CDR3 is TGTGCCAGCACAAGCGGGGGACCCAGCACAGATACGCAGTATTTT.

V gene TRBV6-5 combines with J gene TRBJ1-4, with TRBD1 matching over 7 bases. Germline-derived CDR1 and CDR2 are MNHEY and SVGAGI. Trimming cost V 6 bases and J 4 bases; bases outside gene matches: 8. The CDR3 is made up of 15 amino acids. The CDR3 sequence is CASSTTGRLNEKLFF. Here the CDR3 DNA reads TGTGCCAGCAGCACGACAGGGAGGCTTAATGAAAAACTGTTTTTT.

The chain uses TRBV5-1 and TRBJ2-3, with 7 bases identical to TRBD1. The CDR3 runs to 15 residues. Germline CDR1 and CDR2: SGHRS and YFSETQ. With V trimmed by 0 bases and J by 1 base, 2 bases remained unmatched. The CDR3 DNA reads TGCGCCAGCAGCTTGGAGGGGGCGGGCACAGATACGCAGTATTTT. This codes for CASSLEGAGTDTQYF.

The rearrangement links TRBV7-2 to TRBJ2-3; D not certain. The V gene's germline CDR1 is SGHTA and CDR2 FQGNSA. Trimming took 1 base from V and 3 from J, leaving 5 bases between them. CDR3 length equals 13 residues. This CDR3 reads CASSLGLTDTQYF. DNA of the CDR3: TGTGCCAGCAGCTTAGGACTGACAGATACGCAGTATTTT. The full variable domain, in which reference TRBV7-2 and TRBJ2-3 provide the parts outside the CDR3, is GAGVSQSPSNKVTEKGKDVELRCDPISGHTALYWYRQSLGQGLEFLIYFQGNSAPDKSGLPSDRFSAERTGGSVSTLTIQRTQQEDSAVYLCASSLGLTDTQYFGPGTRLTVL.

This sequence joins TRBV6-5 and TRBJ1-1; the D gene is possibly TRBD1 (5 bases). Germline values: CDR1 MNHEY, CDR2 SVGAGI. The ends were cut back, 5 bases at V and 0 bases at J, with 10 bases in the middle. There are 14 residues in the CDR3. The CDR3 is CASSPGLLNTEAFF. In nucleotides, the CDR3 is TGTGCCAGCAGTCCGGGACTTTTGAACACTGAAGCTTTCTTT.

V is TRBV7-3 and J is TRBJ1-1, with D tentatively TRBD1 (5 bases). Germline assignment: CDR1 SGHTA and CDR2 FQGTGA. The CDR3 is 13 amino acids. V was pared by 5 bases and J by 0 bases, with 7 bases between. DNA for the CDR3: TGTGCCAGCAGCAGGACACTGAACACTGAAGCTTTCTTT. It encodes CASSRTLNTEAFF. Variable domain in full (rest from reference TRBV7-3 and TRBJ1-1): GAGVSQTPSNKVTEKGKYVELRCDPISGHTALYWYRQSLGQGPEFLIYFQGTGAADDSGLPNDRFFAVRPEGSVSTLKIQRTERGDSAVYLCASSRTLNTEAFFGQGTRLTVV.

The chain carries TRBV25-1 and TRBJ1-2, with TRBD1 matching 9 bases. This CDR3 region has 16 residues. V lost 1 base and J lost 5; bases outside the gene matches: 8. Germline assignment: CDR1 MGHDK and CDR2 SYGVNS. CDR3 DNA: TGTGCCAGCAGTGAATTCGGGGGGACAGGGAAATATGGCTACACCTTC. It specifies CASSEFGGTGKYGYTF.

V gene TRBV4-1 combines with J gene TRBJ2-5; 10 bases align to TRBD1. V shed 0 bases, J shed 3 bases, and the junction held 7 bases outside the gene matches. Germline V lookup: CDR1 MGHRA, CDR2 YSYEKL. CDR3 length: 17 amino acids. The CDR3 nucleotides read TGCGCCAGCAGCCAAGATGGCCTAGGGACAGGGGAAGAGACCCAGTACTTC. It translates to CASSQDGLGTGEETQYF.

In this sample, this clone turned up a few times. V is TRBV5-5 and J is TRBJ1-4; D is perhaps TRBD1 (6 bases). V gave up 4 bases and J gave up 7 bases, with 26 bases separating them. CDR1 is SGHKS and CDR2 is YYEKEE in the germline V gene (reference sequence). The CDR3 is 18 amino acids. CDR3 sequence reads: CASSPSRPKAGEGEKLFF. DNA for the CDR3: TGTGCCAGCAGCCCCTCCCGCCCCAAGGCAGGGGAGGGTGAAAAACTGTTTTTT.

The chain links TRBV7-9 to TRBJ1-2; D not resolved. The V end was cut by 2 bases, the J end by 8 bases, with 27 bases between. Germline V gives CDR1 SEHNR, CDR2 FQNEAQ (reference sequence). The length of the CDR3 is 18 residues. The CDR3 reads CASSLNLVDASTFEGYTF. The CDR3 DNA sequence: TGTGCCAGCAGCTTAAATCTGGTCGACGCCTCGACTTTCGAAGGCTACACCTTC.

The CDR3 nucleotides are TGTGCCAGCAGCCCCACGGGGATCCAAGAGACCCAGTACTTC. Encoded protein: CASSPTGIQETQYF. V and J are TRBV7-3 and TRBJ2-5, with TRBD2 as a possible D gene (5 bases). Trimming took off 5 bases at V and 1 base at J, with 11 bases between the two ends. The CDR3 length is 14 residues. Looked up from germline, CDR1 is SGHTA and CDR2 is FQGTGA.

This clone was recorded a few times. This chain uses TRBV4-2 with TRBJ2-1; D gene uncertain. The germline CDR1 and CDR2 sequences are LGHNA and YNFKEQ. V was pared by 1 base and J by 8 bases, with 9 bases between. The CDR3 totals 13 residues. CDR3 region: CASSQGKRDEQFF. In DNA, the CDR3 is TGTGCCAGCAGCCAAGGGAAACGGGATGAGCAGTTCTTC.

The rearrangement uses TRBV13 and TRBJ2-2, with 7 bases aligning to TRBD1. The trim removed 0 bases at V and 1 base at J, leaving 8 bases unmatched. Germline V gene lookup returns CDR1 PRHDT and CDR2 FYEKMQ (reference sequence). The CDR3 runs 18 residues. As DNA, the CDR3 is TGTGCCAGCAGCTTAGGCCATCGACAGGGTGTGAACACCGGGGAGCTGTTTTTT. It translates to CASSLGHRQGVNTGELFF.

Worth noting for this clone: One end of the junction does not line up with germline, which may come from a read error. V and J are TRBV7-9 and TRBJ1-3; D unclear. Germline V gene sequence: CDR1 SEHNR, CDR2 FQNEAQ (reference sequence). The CDR3 length is 18 residues. The CDR3 DNA follows: TGTTCCAGCAGCTTAGGGTATAACGACAAGGTATCTGGAAACACCATATATTTT. This codes for CSSSLGYNDKVSGNTIYF.

This clone was counted between two and nine times. The chain combines TRBV4-1 with TRBJ1-1, with D unclear. The germline gives CDR1 MGHRA, CDR2 YSYEKL. The V and J ends lost 1 base and 5 bases respectively, with 8 bases between them. This CDR3 contains 13 residues. In DNA form, the CDR3 reads TGCGCCAGCAGCCAAGGTAGCTTAACTGAAGCTTTCTTT. It codes for CASSQGSLTEAFF.

J is TRBJ1-1 and V is TRBV11-2, with TRBD1 as a possible D gene (5 bases). This CDR3 has 14 residues. V lost 3 bases to trimming and J lost 0 bases, with 8 bases between them. The germline V gene has CDR1 SGHAT and CDR2 FQNNGV. The CDR3 region has the DNA TGTGCCAGCAGCTTGACAGAACTGAACACTGAAGCTTTCTTT. Amino acid sequence: CASSLTELNTEAFF.

The rearrangement uses TRBV7-2 and TRBJ2-2; D is perhaps TRBD2 (5 bases). Germline V gene lookup returns CDR1 SGHTA and CDR2 FQGNSA. This CDR3 spans 14 amino acids. Trimming stripped 3 bases from V and 7 bases from J, with 12 bases between. The CDR3 loop is CASSLSVLGGELFF. The CDR3 DNA reads as TGTGCCAGCAGCTTGTCTGTACTAGGCGGGGAGCTGTTTTTT. Looking up the rest from reference TRBV7-2 and TRBJ2-2 gives the full variable domain: GAGVSQSPSNKVTEKGKDVELRCDPISGHTALYWYRQSLGQGLEFLIYFQGNSAPDKSGLPSDRFSAERTGGSVSTLTIQRTQQEDSAVYLCASSLSVLGGELFFGEGSRLTVL.

This clone has just one count. The chain links TRBV6-6 to TRBJ2-1; the D gene is possibly TRBD1 (6 bases). V was pared by 6 bases and J by 15 bases, with 18 bases between. The CDR3 is made up of 12 amino acids. Per the germline V gene, CDR1 is MNHNY and CDR2 is SVGAGI (reference sequence). This chain's CDR3 is CASRGFGDKVFF. The DNA of the CDR3 is TGTGCCAGCAGGGGGTTCGGGGACAAGGTGTTCTTC.

The chain employs TRBV2 and TRBJ1-2; TRBD1 is a possible D gene (6 bases). Germline V gives CDR1 SNHLY, CDR2 FYNNEI. Trimming took 8 bases from V and 2 from J, leaving 18 bases between them. CDR3 size: 15 residues. CDR3 nucleotide sequence: TGTGCCAGCGTTCGGGGCAGGACAGTCAACTATGGCTACACCTTC. Protein sequence: CASVRGRTVNYGYTF. The full variable domain, rest sourced from reference TRBV2 and TRBJ1-2, is EPEVTQTPSHQVTQMGQEVILRCVPISNHLYFYWYRQILGQKVEFLVSFYNNEISEKSEIFDDQFSVERPDGSNFTLKIRSTKLEDSAMYFCASVRGRTVNYGYTFGSGTRLTVV.